This T cell receptor beta chain was profiled in a study of Tregs in tolerant kidney transplant recipients. Profiled with immunoSEQ multiplex PCR; TCRdb holds only in-frame clones, not every one. In the table there are 60,000 to 95,000 clones, approximately 98% of which are singletons. Study observations and caveats: Antigen-driven expansion was suggested because donor-specific Tregs expanded more than all Tregs in tolerant patients.

CDR3 length equals 14 residues. The germline gives CDR1 SGDLS, CDR2 YYNGEE. With 0 bases removed from V and 7 bases from J, the gap between germline ends came to 8 bases. A word on this clone: What it recognizes is unknown.

V gene TRBV9 combines with J gene TRBJ1-6; no clear D. The receptor was isolated from a human donor who received a combined kidney and bone marrow transplant. The specimen was CD4+ T cells from blood, collected before the transplant. The CDR3 loop is CASSVEPGNSPLHF. The CDR3 DNA is TGTGCCAGCAGCGTAGAGCCGGGGAATTCACCCCTCCACTTT.